What follows are 18 T cell receptor beta chains derived from one specimen sequenced in a study of tissue T cells after allogeneic stem cell transplantation. Time point: mouse harvest day 7 after allogeneic transplant. Each mouse received 10^7 T-cell-depleted marrow cells plus 10^6 splenic CD5+ T cells by tail vein. Only in-frame clones appear in the TCRdb table, and some are missing; sequencing was by immunoSEQ multiplex PCR. The data show about 8,300 clones, roughly half seen once. Sequenced input: gut tissue. Source of these receptors: a female BALB/c mouse given C57BL/6 T cells with graft-versus-host disease after an allogeneic hematopoietic cell transplant.

To note about this clone: Gene names refer to mouse genes. The CDR3 is cut off 1 residue early in the read; its end comes from the germline J gene. This chain uses TRBV26 with TRBJ1-4; possible D gene TRBD1, 5 bases. V was shortened by 3 bases and J by 2 bases, with 7 bases between the two germline ends. The germline V gene has CDR1 KGHPV and CDR2 FQNQEV (reference sequence). CDR3 length: 14 amino acids. The DNA read from the CDR3 is TGTGCCAGCAGTCTACCAGGGTCCAACGAAAGATTATTT. Its protein product is CASSLPGSNERLF. The full CDR3 is CASSLPGSNERLFF. Supplemented by reference TRBV26 and TRBJ1-4, the full variable domain reads NSKVIQTPRYLVKGQGQKAKMRCIPEKGHPVVFWYQQNKNNEFKFLINFQNQEVLQQIDMTEKRFSAECPSNSPCSLEIQSSEAGDSALYLCASSLPGSNERLFFGHGTKLSVL.

A remark on this clone: Germline and genes: mouse. The CDR3 is cut off 1 residue early in the read; its end comes from the germline J gene. The chain couples TRBV13-1 to TRBJ2-7; the match to TRBD2 covers 12 bases. Germline V lookup: CDR1 NSHNY, CDR2 SYGAGN. The CDR3 loop spans 15 amino acids. V shed 2 bases, J shed 6 bases, and the junction held 6 bases outside the gene matches. The CDR3 region is CASSEPGTGGFEQYF. Partial CDR3 DNA: TGTGCCAGCAGTGAACCCGGGACTGGGGGGTTTGAACAGTAC.

Concerning this clone: The gene symbols are mouse symbols. The read ends 1 residue before the CDR3 terminus; that terminus is restored from the germline J gene. The chain joins TRBV26 to TRBJ2-5; 7 positions match TRBD2. Looked up from germline, CDR1 is KGHPV and CDR2 is FQNQEV (reference sequence). There are 15 residues in the CDR3. Trimming removed 4 bases from V and 0 bases from J; junction bases left unmatched: 4. CDR3 sequence reads: CASSPPGGNQDTQYF. The CDR3 bases that were read are TGTGCCAGCAGTCCCCCTGGGGGAAACCAAGACACCCAGTAC.

By proportion, this clone is medium-sized (0.01 to 0.1%). The genes and germline here are from mouse. The sequenced fragment ends 1 residue before the CDR3 boundary, so the rest is inferred from the germline J gene. This chain uses TRBV26 with TRBJ2-3; D call uncertain. Trimming cost V 4 bases and J 0 bases, with 11 bases left between them. CDR1 and CDR2 (germline): KGHPV, FQNQEV (reference sequence). The CDR3 is 15 amino acids. CDR3 sequence reads: CASSRLEVSAETLYF. The part of the CDR3 DNA that was read is TGTGCCAGCAGTCGTCTCGAGGTCAGTGCAGAAACGCTGTAT.

A word on this clone: Mouse germline and gene names are used. The read is 1 residue too short to cover the CDR3 end, so that end is filled in from the germline J gene. This chain uses TRBV15 with TRBJ2-3; 8 bases align to TRBD2. V trimming: 3 bases; J trimming: 4 bases; junction bases outside the gene matches: 3. Germline V gene sequence: CDR1 SGHND, CDR2 FRSKSL. CDR3 size: 14 residues. Incomplete CDR3 DNA: TGTGCCAGCAGTTTGGGGGGGCGCCCAGAAACGCTGTAT. Protein product: CASSLGGRPETLY. The entire CDR3 protein reads CASSLGGRPETLYF.

This clone was seen a few times. These gene names are mouse names. The read terminates 1 residue ahead of where the CDR3 ends, so the germline J gene completes it. The V call is TRBV19, the J call TRBJ2-2; D ambiguous. The germline gives CDR1 FNHDT, CDR2 SITEND (reference sequence). V was trimmed by 2 bases and J by 1 base, leaving 6 bases between them. The CDR3 totals 14 residues. CDR3 sequence reads: CASSMGQNTGQLYF. CDR3 DNA (partial): TGTGCCAGCAGTATGGGCCAAAACACCGGGCAGCTCTAC.

About this clone itself: Gene and germline names: mouse. The CDR3 is cut off 1 residue early in the read; its end comes from the germline J gene. This chain connects TRBV26 to TRBJ1-1; 8 positions match TRBD1. Germline values: CDR1 KGHPV, CDR2 FQNQEV (reference sequence). This CDR3 spans 14 amino acids. Germline trimming cut 2 bases from V and 4 bases from J; bases unmatched to any gene: 3. CDR3 DNA (partial): TGTGCCAGCAGTCTGGACAGGGGTGGCACAGAAGTCTTC. It codes for CASSLDRGGTEVF. The CDR3 in its entirety is CASSLDRGGTEVFF. The full variable domain, completed using reference TRBV26 and TRBJ1-1, is NSKVIQTPRYLVKGQGQKAKMRCIPEKGHPVVFWYQQNKNNEFKFLINFQNQEVLQQIDMTEKRFSAECPSNSPCSLEIQSSEAGDSALYLCASSLDRGGTEVFFGKGTRLTVV.

Notes on this clone: Gene labels here are mouse ones. The read ends 1 residue before the CDR3 terminus; that terminus is restored from the germline J gene. This rearrangement joins TRBV20 to TRBJ2-3; perhaps TRBD1 as D (6 bases). The germline gives CDR1 GFQATS, CDR2 STVNSAI. This CDR3 region has 14 residues. V was cut by 4 bases and J by 0 bases, with 11 bases left in between. The CDR3 region is CGATGASSAETLYF. CDR3 DNA, as far as it was read: TGTGGTGCTACAGGGGCCTCTAGTGCAGAAACGCTGTAT.

Details on this clone: Gene names and germline match the mouse. The read comes to an end 1 residue before the CDR3 does, leaving the germline J gene to fill in the end. V and J are TRBV3 and TRBJ2-3; D call uncertain. V was trimmed by 4 bases and J by 1 base, leaving 6 bases between them. The germline V gene encodes CDR1 SNHLY and CDR2 FYNGKV (reference sequence). The CDR3 covers 13 residues. The CDR3 reads CASSSPGAETLYF. CDR3 bases read: TGTGCCAGCAGCTCCCCGGGTGCAGAAACGCTGTAT.

Regarding this clone: Gene and germline names: mouse. Read data end 1 residue before the CDR3 end; the end is taken from the germline J gene. The chain combines TRBV12-1 with TRBJ1-4; TRBD1 agrees at 10 bases. Trimming cost V 4 bases and J 5 bases; bases outside gene matches: 3. The CDR3 sequence is 14 residues long. Germline CDR1 is SGHSN and CDR2 is HYEKVE. This CDR3 is CASSPGQGNERLFF. The DNA read from the CDR3 is TGTGCCAGCTCCCCGGGACAGGGGAACGAAAGATTATTT.

This clone is classed as medium-sized. Gene names refer to mouse genes. The read ends 1 residue before the CDR3 terminus; that terminus is restored from the germline J gene. The J gene is TRBJ2-7, the V gene TRBV3; 10 bases match TRBD2. CDR1 SNHLY and CDR2 FYNGKV come from the germline V gene (reference sequence). J was trimmed by 0 bases and V by 5 bases; bases with no gene match: 4. The CDR3 consists of 15 residues. CDR3 DNA, as far as it was read: TGTGCCAGCAGCCCGGGACTGGGGAGCTCCTATGAACAGTAC. This sequence encodes CASSPGLGSSYEQY. From start to end, the CDR3 is CASSPGLGSSYEQYF.

About this clone itself: Genes here carry mouse names. The sequence runs out 1 residue before the end of the CDR3; the remainder is reconstructed from the germline J gene. The chain combines TRBV13-1 with TRBJ1-1; unclear D gene. V lost 0 bases and J lost 1, with 4 bases in between. This CDR3 has 13 residues. The germline CDR1 and CDR2 sequences are NSHNY and SYGAGN. The CDR3 DNA, read in part, is TGTGCCAGCAGTGATGGACAAAACACAGAAGTCTTC. It translates to CASSDGQNTEVF. The CDR3, in full, reads CASSDGQNTEVFF.

This clone occurred a few times. The listed genes are named as in mouse. The sequenced part of the CDR3 DNA is TGTGCCAGCAGTCGAGACATAAACACAGAAGTCTTC. This sequence encodes CASSRDINTEVF. The CDR3 reads in full as CASSRDINTEVFF. This sequence joins TRBV15 and TRBJ1-1, with D unclear. The read halts 1 residue ahead of the CDR3 end, with the missing end drawn from the germline J gene. Germline V gene sequence: CDR1 SGHND, CDR2 FRSKSL. This CDR3 has 13 amino acids. The germline V and J ends were trimmed by 5 bases and 1 base, with 8 bases remaining between them. Filled out from reference TRBV15 and TRBJ1-1, the complete variable domain reads DAGVTQTPRHEVAEKGQTIILKCEPVSGHNDLFWYRQTKIQGLELLSYFRSKSLMEDGGAFKDRFKAEMLNSSFSTLKIQPTEPKDSAVYLCASSRDINTEVFFGKGTRLTVV.

A word on this clone: Mouse names are used for the genes. The CDR3 end lies 1 residue beyond the end of the read and is filled in from the germline J gene. This chain links TRBV26 with TRBJ1-1; tentatively, D is TRBD1 (5 bases). Trimming cost V 1 base and J 0 bases, with 12 bases left between them. Germline V gene data show CDR1 as KGHPV and CDR2 as FQNQEV (reference sequence). This CDR3 has 16 amino acids. The part of the CDR3 DNA that was read is TGTGCCAGCAGTCTGTTCCCGACAGATGCAAACACAGAAGTCTTC. Its translation is CASSLFPTDANTEVF. The full CDR3 is CASSLFPTDANTEVFF. The full variable domain, completed using reference TRBV26 and TRBJ1-1, is NSKVIQTPRYLVKGQGQKAKMRCIPEKGHPVVFWYQQNKNNEFKFLINFQNQEVLQQIDMTEKRFSAECPSNSPCSLEIQSSEAGDSALYLCASSLFPTDANTEVFFGKGTRLTVV.

Points on this clone: Each gene name is a mouse one. The read ends 1 residue before the CDR3 terminus; that terminus is restored from the germline J gene. The V and J genes are TRBV13-2 and TRBJ2-5; 7 bases fit TRBD2. The CDR3 extends over 13 amino acids. CDR1 is NNHNN and CDR2 is SYGAGS in the germline V gene (reference sequence). The V segment lost 3 bases and the J segment 4 bases; nucleotides outside the gene matches: 2. The CDR3 bases that were read are TGTGCCAGCGGTGCCCTGGGGGAAGACACCCAGTAC. The encoded protein is CASGALGEDTQY. The CDR3 in its entirety is CASGALGEDTQYF.

By proportion, this clone is medium-sized (0.01 to 0.1%). Genes and germline are mouse. The read terminates 1 residue before the CDR3 end, so the remaining end is supplied by the germline J gene. The chain recombines TRBV15 with TRBJ2-4; TRBD2 matches at 7 bases. V shed 6 bases and J 0 bases; nucleotides not matched to a gene: 0. The germline gives CDR1 SGHND, CDR2 FRSKSL. The CDR3 is 13 amino acids. CDR3 bases read: TGTGCCAGCAGACTGGGGAGTCAAAACACCTTGTAC. Its protein product is CASRLGSQNTLY. In full, the CDR3 is CASRLGSQNTLYF.

Regarding this clone: Mouse gene names and germline throughout. CDR3 DNA (partial): TGTGCCAGCGGTGACAGGGGACCTGGAAATACGCTCTAT. It is translated as CASGDRGPGNTLY. In full, the CDR3 reads CASGDRGPGNTLYF. V usage is TRBV13-2 and J usage is TRBJ1-3, with TRBD1 as a possible D gene (6 bases). Read coverage stops 1 residue before the CDR3 terminus; the germline J gene supplies the remainder. The CDR3 covers 14 residues. Deletions cut 2 bases from V and 2 bases from J, with 8 bases between. Germline V gene data show CDR1 as NNHNN and CDR2 as SYGAGS (reference sequence).

This clone was detected a few times. Gene names follow the mouse nomenclature. The CDR3 end is not reached by the read, which stops 1 residue before it; the germline J gene fills it in. The chain carries TRBV13-1 and TRBJ1-1; D unclear. Germline V CDR1 and CDR2: NSHNY, SYGAGN. V gave up 0 bases and J gave up 5 bases, with 8 bases separating them. The CDR3 has 13 residues. The CDR3 spells CASSDARRTEVFF. The covered CDR3 bases are TGTGCCAGCAGTGATGCACGGAGAACAGAAGTCTTC.